The entry below describes one TCR beta chain. The repertoire was sequenced with immunoSEQ multiplex PCR; TCRdb's copy has only in-frame clones and lacks some. The data show roughly 67,000 clones, 95% to 98% seen once. This specimen comes from a study of technical replicates of blood from a few donors. The V end lost 4 bases, the J end lost 2 bases, and 8 bases lay between the germline ends. The CDR3 contains 13 residues. Germline-derived CDR1 and CDR2 are SNHLY and FYNNEI. This chain links TRBV2 with TRBJ2-5, with unresolved D. This clonotype was sampled from a human donor in good health. The specimen sequenced was T cells isolated from PBMCs. CDR3 sequence reads: CASSVGQQETQYF. CDR3 bases: TGTGCCAGCAGTGTTGGGCAGCAAGAGACCCAGTACTTC.